This T cell receptor (beta chain) was retrieved from a study of CD8+CD57+ T cells in acquired aplastic anemia. On the study more broadly: The DNA of sorted CD4+ and CD8+ cells averaged approximately 3.3 ug.

This CDR3 spans 16 amino acids. Germline trimming cut 6 bases from V and 5 bases from J; bases unmatched to any gene: 8. From germline, CDR1 is SNHLY and CDR2 FYNNEI. Study results and caveats: The study identified more than 25 CD8+ CDR3 sequences shared by patients and controls.

Patients who underwent sequencing had shown CD8+CD57+ cell expansion by flow cytometry. All participating patients were living with severe acquired aplastic anemia. Patients had undergone no therapy by the time their blood was sampled. Genomic DNA templated the TCR beta VDJ and CDR3 profiling. Via MiXCR, TCRdb re-called the reads, giving one row per CDR3 protein. The repertoire includes some 170,000 distinct CDR3 sequences, around 48% of them detected once, and 0.85% to 1.3% sits in the top ten. The table lists this clonotype with many counts. Its specificity is unknown. The source of this sequence is a human donor with aplastic anemia. Input material: sorted CD4+, CD8+, or CD8+CD57+ T cells (not recorded which) from PBMCs. V gene TRBV2 combines with J gene TRBJ2-2, with 11 bases identical to TRBD2. CDR3 sequence reads: CASSTSGGLITGELFF. The CDR3 DNA is TGTGCCAGCAGCACTAGCGGGGGCCTTATTACCGGGGAGCTGTTTTTT.